This entry lists 17 T cell receptor beta chains sequenced from one sample in a study of read filtering for tumor transcriptome and immune sequencing. This library used about 360 ng RNA and molecular barcoded adaptors spanning alpha/delta and beta/gamma chains. A single record per CDR3 protein comes from TCRdb applying MiXCR to the reads. The table lists over 45,000 distinct CDR3 sequences, 20% of them singletons, with roughly a sixth in the top ten. The source material was a population of CD138-negative cells sorted from bone marrow. The receptors shown here come from a donor at least 40 years old with multiple myeloma.

Regarding this clonotype: This may stem from a read error, because a much larger clone lies one nucleotide away. The chain employs TRBV5-5 and TRBJ1-1; no clear D gene. This CDR3 is built from 12 residues. The germline gives CDR1 SGHKS, CDR2 YYEKEE (reference sequence). The DNA of the CDR3 is TGTGTCAGCGGCAGGTTGAACACTGAAGCTTTCTTT. The encoded protein is CVSGRLNTEAFF.

The gene calls are TRBV20-1 and TRBJ2-7, with TRBD2 identical over 9 bases. Germline V gene data show CDR1 as DFQATT and CDR2 as SNEGSKA (reference sequence). The junction had 10 bases not matched to a gene; V was cut back by 6 bases and J by 4 bases. The CDR3 extends over 14 amino acids. The CDR3 sequence: CSASEAGGWYEQYF. For the CDR3, the DNA is TGCAGTGCGAGCGAAGCGGGAGGCTGGTACGAGCAGTACTTC.

V is TRBV27 and J is TRBJ1-5; perhaps TRBD1 as D (5 bases). Germline V CDR1 and CDR2: MNHEY, SMNVEV (reference sequence). V lost 5 bases and J 5 bases, leaving 22 bases between the germline ends. This CDR3 is 17 amino acids long. The CDR3 region is CASSKNALGGVHQPQHF. In DNA form, the CDR3 reads TGTGCCAGCAGTAAAAACGCTTTGGGGGGTGTACATCAGCCCCAGCATTTT.

Concerning this clonotype itself: Just one base apart from a much larger clone, this may be a read error. The chain combines TRBV6-6 with TRBJ2-5; possibly TRBD2 for D (7 bases). The CDR3 is 15 amino acids. Per germline, CDR1 MNHNY and CDR2 SVGAGI (reference sequence). V was trimmed by 3 bases and J by 1 base, leaving 12 bases between them. The CDR3 nucleotides read TGTGCCAGCAGTTATTGGGAGGGGGGCCAAGAGACCCAGTACTTC. It codes for CASSYWEGGQETQYF.

This clonotype appeared a few times. A much bigger clone sits one base away, suggesting this may be a read error. The V gene is TRBV5-1, the J gene TRBJ1-1, with TRBD1 matching over 11 bases. Trimming at V came to 2 bases and at J to 0 bases, leaving 9 bases not matched to a gene. CDR1 is SGHRS, CDR2 YFSETQ, per germline. This CDR3 spans 18 amino acids. The CDR3 reads CASSFNSDRGPMNTEAFF. The CDR3 DNA reads TGCGCCAGCAGCTTCAACTCGGACAGGGGGCCGATGAACACTGAAGCTTTCTTT.

This clonotype was found a few times. The V call is TRBV7-2, the J call TRBJ2-7; 10 bases map to TRBD2. The J segment lost 4 bases and the V segment lost 0 bases, leaving 6 bases of the junction unmatched. This CDR3 comprises 16 residues. Germline V gene sequence: CDR1 SGHTA, CDR2 FQGNSA. The CDR3 DNA sequence: TGTGCCAGCAGCTTAGCCCCTAGCGGGAGATTGTACGAGCAGTACTTC. This translates into CASSLAPSGRLYEQYF.

There are many counts of this clonotype. The rearrangement joins TRBV29-1 to TRBJ2-5; tentatively, D is TRBD1 (6 bases). Germline-derived CDR1 and CDR2 are SQVTM and ANQGSEA. The CDR3 loop spans 13 amino acids. Trimming removed 3 bases at V and 1 base at J, with 9 bases between. This chain's CDR3 is CSVDRDTQETQYF. CDR3 coding DNA: TGCAGCGTTGATCGGGACACCCAAGAGACCCAGTACTTC. The whole variable domain, remainder taken from reference TRBV29-1 and TRBJ2-5, is SAVISQKPSRDICQRGTSLTIQCQVDSQVTMMFWYRQQPGQSLTLIATANQGSEATYESGFVIDKFPISRPNLTFSTLTVSNMSPEDSSIYLCSVDRDTQETQYFGPGTRLLVL.

This clonotype was recorded at least ten times. The J gene is TRBJ1-6, the V gene TRBV3-1; tentatively, D is TRBD1 (6 bases). CDR3 length: 15 amino acids. CDR1 is LGHDT, CDR2 YNNKEL, per germline (reference sequence). The V and J ends lost 1 base and 7 bases respectively, with 11 bases between them. The CDR3 loop is CASSQGTAGNSPLHF. The CDR3 region has the DNA TGTGCCAGCAGCCAAGGGACAGCGGGGAATTCACCCCTCCACTTT.

This clonotype was detected many times. This chain connects TRBV29-1 to TRBJ1-5; unclear D gene. The CDR3 runs to 15 residues. CDR1 is SQVTM, CDR2 ANQGSEA, per germline. The germline V and J ends were trimmed by 5 bases and 6 bases, with 20 bases remaining between them. This CDR3 is CSVSEGLAGGQPQHF. CDR3 bases: TGCAGCGTTTCGGAGGGCCTGGCGGGAGGTCAGCCCCAGCATTTT.

This clonotype was seen only once. Being one base from a much bigger clone, this may be a read error. Because the CDR3 is missing its conserved closing phenylalanine or tryptophan, this is likely a read error. V gene TRBV12-3 or TRBV12-4 combines with J gene TRBJ1-1; TRBD1 is a possible D gene (5 bases). The CDR3 consists of 13 residues. The germline V and J ends were trimmed by 6 bases and 7 bases, with 15 bases remaining between them. The DNA of the CDR3 is TGTGCCAGCAGCCCGGGCCCGAGGGGTGAAGCTTTCCTT. It yields the protein CASSPGPRGEAFL.

This clonotype was found many times. This chain connects TRBV28 to TRBJ2-1; D might be TRBD2 (6 bases). V lost 5 bases, J lost 2 bases, and 10 bases lay in between. There are 14 residues in the CDR3. CDR1 and CDR2 from the germline V gene are MDHEN and SYDVKM. The CDR3 sequence is CASSGGKAYNEQFF. In DNA form, the CDR3 reads TGTGCCAGCAGTGGCGGGAAGGCCTACAATGAGCAGTTCTTC.

Notes on this clonotype: Mismatch with germline at one junction end may stem from a read error. The rearrangement joins TRBV5-1 to TRBJ2-6, with D perhaps matching TRBD1 (5 bases). The CDR3 is 20 amino acids. Germline CDR1 SGHRS, CDR2 YFSETQ. As DNA, the CDR3 is TGCGCCAGCGGCTTGGGCCCCTCAAGGTTGAGTCCCTCTGGGGCCAACGTCCTGGCTTTC. Translating gives CASGLGPSRLSPSGANVLAF.

This clonotype was seen at least ten times. The chain couples TRBV19 to TRBJ2-1, with 12 bases identical to TRBD2. Germline CDR1 reads LNHDA; CDR2 reads SQIVND (reference sequence). The CDR3 totals 14 residues. V lost 9 bases, J lost 9 bases, and 9 bases stayed unmatched. In nucleotides, the CDR3 is TGTGCCAGCGCTAGCGGGGGGGCCGTGGGTGAGCAGTTCTTC. This encodes CASASGGAVGEQFF.

This clonotype was observed at least ten times. This chain links TRBV2 with TRBJ2-3, with D unclear. The germline V and J ends were trimmed by 1 base and 0 bases, with 2 bases remaining between them. Germline CDR1 reads SNHLY; CDR2 reads FYNNEI. The CDR3 covers 13 residues. The CDR3 bases are TGTGCCAGCAGTGAAGACAGCACAGATACGCAGTATTTT. This gives the protein CASSEDSTDTQYF.

The sample holds many counts of this clonotype. The rearrangement uses TRBV15 and TRBJ1-1, with D perhaps matching TRBD1 (5 bases). Between the trimmed V and J ends, which lost 7 bases and 0 bases, there was a span of 15 bases. The CDR3 length is 15 residues. The germline CDR1 and CDR2 sequences are LNHNV and YYDKDF (reference sequence). The chain's CDR3 is CATTIDRRMNTEAFF. The CDR3 nucleotides read TGTGCCACCACCATAGACAGAAGGATGAACACTGAAGCTTTCTTT.

There are a few counts of this clonotype. This chain's CDR3 is CASSLMGEKLFF. The CDR3 bases are TGTGCCAGCAGTTTAATGGGGGAAAAACTGTTTTTT. The V gene is TRBV12-3 or TRBV12-4, the J gene TRBJ1-4; D is ambiguous. This CDR3 region has 12 residues. V was shortened by 2 bases and J by 8 bases, with 6 bases between the two germline ends.

This chain joins TRBV5-4 and TRBJ2-3; D gene ambiguous. This CDR3 has 16 residues. V was cut by 1 base and J by 3 bases, with 15 bases left in between. Germline V CDR1 and CDR2: SGHNT, YYREEE (reference sequence). CDR3 sequence reads: CASSLNPNGPTDTQYF. The CDR3 region has the DNA TGTGCCAGCAGCTTGAACCCCAACGGGCCTACAGATACGCAGTATTTT.